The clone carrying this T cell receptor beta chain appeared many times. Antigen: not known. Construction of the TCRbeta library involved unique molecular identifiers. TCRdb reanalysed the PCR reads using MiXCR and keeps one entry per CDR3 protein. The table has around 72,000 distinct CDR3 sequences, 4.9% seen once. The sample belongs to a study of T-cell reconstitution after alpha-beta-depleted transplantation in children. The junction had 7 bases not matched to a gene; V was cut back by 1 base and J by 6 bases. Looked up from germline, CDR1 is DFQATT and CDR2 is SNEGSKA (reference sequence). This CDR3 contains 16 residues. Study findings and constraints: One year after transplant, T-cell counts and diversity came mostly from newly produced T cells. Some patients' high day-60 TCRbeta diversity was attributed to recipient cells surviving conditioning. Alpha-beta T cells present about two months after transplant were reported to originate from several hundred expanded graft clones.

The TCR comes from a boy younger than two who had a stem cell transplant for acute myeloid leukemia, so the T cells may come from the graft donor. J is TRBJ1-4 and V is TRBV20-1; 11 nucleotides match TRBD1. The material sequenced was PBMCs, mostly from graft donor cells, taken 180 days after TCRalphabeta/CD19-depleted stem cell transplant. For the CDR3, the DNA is TGCAGTGCTAGAGTCCCGGGACAGGGGGTCCATGAAAAACTGTTTTTT. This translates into CSARVPGQGVHEKLFF.